The 9 T cell receptor beta chains given below trace back to one sample, sequenced in a study of neoadjuvant anti-PD-1 for oral cavity cancer. Indicated time point: after neoadjuvant nivolumab, at surgical resection. Using immunoSEQ multiplex PCR, the repertoire was profiled, and TCRdb retains in-frame clones only, with some absent. The sample carries some 10,000 clones, around three fifths recorded once. The sequencing here drew on tumor tissue, taken after nivolumab (anti-PD-1) treatment. Every receptor here comes from a person aged 35-79 years with oral cavity squamous cell carcinoma.

The chain employs TRBV5-5 and TRBJ2-1; the D gene is possibly TRBD1 (5 bases). Germline V gives CDR1 SGHKS, CDR2 YYEKEE (reference sequence). V was trimmed by 7 bases and J by 5 bases, leaving 19 bases between them. This CDR3 spans 15 amino acids. CDR3 sequence reads: CASVGLSRADNEQFF. CDR3 coding DNA: TGTGCCAGCGTGGGGCTATCCCGGGCAGACAATGAGCAGTTCTTC.

The J gene is TRBJ2-2, the V gene TRBV2; D possibly corresponds to TRBD1 (5 bases). Trimming removed 6 bases from V and 7 bases from J, with 15 bases in between. This CDR3 has 14 amino acids. CDR1 and CDR2 (germline): SNHLY, FYNNEI. CDR3 in amino acids: CASRGRRTGGELFF. CDR3 nucleotides: TGTGCCAGCAGAGGACGGAGAACAGGCGGGGAGCTGTTTTTT.

The chain uses TRBV6-6 and TRBJ1-5, with 7 bases lining up with TRBD1. The ends lost 0 bases at V and 1 base at J; junction bases unmatched: 3. CDR1 MNHNY and CDR2 SVGAGI come from the germline V gene (reference sequence). This CDR3 is 16 amino acids long. CDR3 sequence reads: CASSYSKGGSNQPQHF. In DNA form, the CDR3 reads TGTGCCAGCAGTTACTCGAAAGGGGGCAGCAATCAGCCCCAGCATTTT.

The chain recombines TRBV7-8 with TRBJ2-7; TRBD2 agrees at 14 bases. The junction had 6 bases not matched to a gene; V was cut back by 0 bases and J by 2 bases. The CDR3 has 18 amino acids. Germline loops: CDR1 SGHVS, CDR2 FQNEAQ. The CDR3 reads CASSLAGTSGSPAYEQYF. The CDR3 nucleotides are TGTGCCAGCAGCTTAGCAGGGACTAGCGGGAGCCCAGCCTACGAGCAGTACTTC.

V usage is TRBV2 and J usage is TRBJ1-6; D may be TRBD1 (5 bases). CDR3 length: 17 amino acids. Germline-derived CDR1 and CDR2 are SNHLY and FYNNEI. V was trimmed by 6 bases and J by 0 bases, leaving 15 bases between them. The CDR3 is CASSSLRGSSYNSPLHF. CDR3 in DNA: TGTGCCAGCAGCTCACTACGGGGGAGCTCCTATAATTCACCCCTCCACTTT.

J is TRBJ2-5 and V is TRBV19, with D tentatively TRBD1 or TRBD2 (5 bases each). Germline-derived CDR1 and CDR2 are LNHDA and SQIVND (reference sequence). This CDR3 comprises 15 residues. V dropped 4 bases and J dropped 4 bases, with 16 bases sitting between them. This CDR3 reads CASSTTEGRGETQYF. Written as DNA, the CDR3 is TGTGCCAGTAGTACCACCGAGGGAAGGGGAGAGACCCAGTACTTC.

The chain links TRBV19 to TRBJ1-1; D not certain. The V gene lost 2 bases and the J gene lost 6 bases, with 13 bases spanning the gap. Germline CDR1 reads LNHDA; CDR2 reads SQIVND (reference sequence). The CDR3 has 14 residues. The CDR3, as DNA: TGTGCCAGTAGTATACGAGGGCTGGGCGCTGAAGCTTTCTTT. It yields the protein CASSIRGLGAEAFF.

The count of this clone is one. J is TRBJ1-5 and V is TRBV27, with 9 bases identical to TRBD1. V gave up 3 bases and J gave up 2 bases; unmatched junction bases: 11. CDR1 is MNHEY and CDR2 is SMNVEV in the germline V gene (reference sequence). CDR3 length: 18 amino acids. The CDR3 is CASSFTRFDRGGNQPQHF. The DNA for the CDR3 is TGTGCCAGCAGTTTCACCCGGTTCGACAGGGGGGGCAATCAGCCCCAGCATTTT.

V and J are TRBV15 and TRBJ2-7, with 10 bases that match TRBD1. Trimming took 3 bases from V and 3 from J; bases not matched to a gene: 5. CDR1 and CDR2 (germline): LNHNV, YYDKDF (reference sequence). The CDR3 runs 15 residues. The CDR3 sequence is CATSSRTGGFYEQYF. The CDR3 bases are TGTGCCACCAGCAGCCGGACAGGGGGGTTCTACGAGCAGTACTTC.